The 22 T cell receptor beta chains presented below share a single source sample, sequenced in a study of T-cell reconstitution after alpha-beta-depleted transplantation in children. Unique molecular identifiers tagged the TCRbeta library. One entry per CDR3 protein, called by TCRdb with MiXCR from the PCR reads. Of 450,000 to 600,000 distinct CDR3 sequences in the sample, 13% were seen once. Sequencing used PBMCs, mostly from graft donor cells, obtained 360 days after TCRalphabeta/CD19-depleted stem cell transplant. All receptors come from a male patient younger than 18 who had a stem cell transplant for acute myeloid leukemia, so the T cells may come from the graft donor.

This clonotype has ten or more counts. The chain joins TRBV7-6 to TRBJ2-1; tentatively, D is TRBD2 (5 bases). The germline V gene encodes CDR1 SGHVS and CDR2 FNYEAQ. V lost 3 bases, J lost 9 bases, and 6 bases lay in between. CDR3 length equals 11 residues. The CDR3, as DNA: TGTGCCAGCAGCTTTGGAGGTGAGCAGTTCTTC. It codes for CASSFGGEQFF.

The chain is built from TRBV20-1 and TRBJ2-1, with D tentatively TRBD2 (5 bases). Trimming cost V 0 bases and J 4 bases, with 16 bases left between them. Germline assignment: CDR1 DFQATT and CDR2 SNEGSKA (reference sequence). The CDR3 is 16 amino acids. CDR3 loop: CSARDGSGRGYNEQFF. In nucleotides, the CDR3 is TGCAGTGCTAGAGATGGTTCGGGCCGAGGGTACAATGAGCAGTTCTTC.

This clonotype was counted ten times or more. This chain connects TRBV27 to TRBJ2-3; no definite D call. The CDR3 has 13 amino acids. Germline V lookup: CDR1 MNHEY, CDR2 SMNVEV (reference sequence). With 5 bases removed from V and 5 bases from J, the gap between germline ends came to 11 bases. In DNA, the CDR3 is TGTGCCAGCAGTCTCCGACATTTAGATACGCAGTATTTT. As protein: CASSLRHLDTQYF.

This sequence joins TRBV29-1 and TRBJ2-7, with D maybe TRBD2 (6 bases). The CDR3 runs 13 residues. Germline assignment: CDR1 SQVTM and CDR2 ANQGSEA. The V gene lost 7 bases and the J gene lost 1 base, with 14 bases spanning the gap. CDR3 bases: TGCAGCGGTGGGCTAGGAGGGTCCTACGAGCAGTACTTC. Its translation is CSGGLGGSYEQYF.

Ten or more counts support this clonotype. The J gene is TRBJ2-1, the V gene TRBV12-3 or TRBV12-4, with 9 bases aligning to TRBD2. V lost 5 bases and J lost 3; bases outside the gene matches: 5. The CDR3 totals 15 residues. Here the CDR3 reads CASSETSGRYNEQFF. The CDR3 DNA reads as TGTGCCAGCAGTGAGACTAGCGGACGCTACAATGAGCAGTTCTTC.

This clonotype was seen more than once but under ten times. The rearrangement links TRBV14 to TRBJ2-7, with D possibly matching TRBD2 (5 bases). Per the germline V gene, CDR1 is SGHDN and CDR2 is FVKESK. CDR3 length: 13 residues. Trimming stripped 1 base from V and 7 bases from J, with 11 bases between. The CDR3 DNA sequence: TGTGCCAGCAGCCAAGTACTCGGCGGGGAGCAGTACGTC. Translation gives CASSQVLGGEQYV.

The chain links TRBV5-1 to TRBJ2-3; 7 bases match TRBD1. This CDR3 spans 16 amino acids. Trimming removed 6 bases from V and 2 bases from J; junction bases left unmatched: 12. CDR1 is SGHRS, CDR2 YFSETQ, per germline. In DNA form, the CDR3 reads TGCGCCAGCACCCAACAGGGGAATAGGTACACAGATACGCAGTATTTT. Amino acid sequence: CASTQQGNRYTDTQYF.

V is TRBV29-1 and J is TRBJ2-3; 9 bases align to TRBD2. This CDR3 comprises 16 residues. Germline V lookup: CDR1 SQVTM, CDR2 ANQGSEA. Losses at the gene ends were 4 bases for V and 0 bases for J; bases not matched to a gene: 8. The CDR3 nucleotides read TGCAGCGTTGCCGCCTCCACTAGCGGGAGCACAGATACGCAGTATTTT. Amino acid sequence: CSVAASTSGSTDTQYF.

This clonotype was found a few times. The genes are TRBV6-5 and TRBJ1-2, with TRBD1 matching 9 bases. The J segment lost 4 bases and the V segment lost 4 bases, leaving 4 bases of the junction unmatched. Per the germline V gene, CDR1 is MNHEY and CDR2 is SVGAGI. The CDR3 is 14 residues long. CDR3 coding DNA: TGTGCCAGCAGTTTGGGACAGGGAAGCTATGGCTACACCTTC. Translated, it gives CASSLGQGSYGYTF.

This clonotype was observed many times. This chain uses TRBV20-1 with TRBJ2-7, with TRBD2 as a possible D gene (5 bases). V dropped 3 bases and J dropped 3 bases, with 12 bases sitting between them. Germline values: CDR1 DFQATT, CDR2 SNEGSKA (reference sequence). The CDR3 totals 13 residues. DNA of the CDR3: TGCAGTGCTAGCGGGAAGAGTCTCTACGAGCAGTACTTC. The encoded protein is CSASGKSLYEQYF.

This clonotype was observed many times. The CDR3 DNA sequence: TGTGCCAGCAGCTTGGACGACTACGAGCAGTACTTC. It specifies CASSLDDYEQYF. The chain links TRBV5-5 to TRBJ2-7; no firm D call. Trimming pared 0 bases from V and 3 bases from J, leaving 4 bases between. There are 12 residues in the CDR3. Germline assignment: CDR1 SGHKS and CDR2 YYEKEE (reference sequence).

The chain employs TRBV29-1 and TRBJ2-3, with no clear D. This CDR3 is built from 12 residues. The V and J ends lost 7 bases and 1 base respectively, with 9 bases between them. The V gene's germline CDR1 is SQVTM and CDR2 ANQGSEA. CDR3 DNA: TGCAGCGCTTATAGGGGCACAGATACGCAGTATTTT. This encodes CSAYRGTDTQYF.

The chain recombines TRBV7-4 with TRBJ2-3; TRBD2 might be the D (5 bases). Trimming left V 1 base short and J 14 bases short, with 16 bases between. The CDR3 is made up of 13 amino acids. Germline assignment: CDR1 SGHVT and CDR2 SQSDAQ. The CDR3 loop reads CASSLVRRDVRYF. In nucleotides, the CDR3 is TGTGCCAGCAGCTTAGTACGCCGGGATGTTCGGTATTTT.

This clonotype was counted between two and nine times. This chain joins TRBV7-2 and TRBJ2-1, with D tentatively TRBD1 or TRBD2 (5 bases each). Trimming took off 1 base at V and 0 bases at J, with 13 bases between the two ends. The germline V gene encodes CDR1 SGHTA and CDR2 FQGNSA. The CDR3 is 17 amino acids. The CDR3 DNA reads as TGTGCCAGCAGCTTAGACGCGCCGGGGCCCTCCTACAATGAGCAGTTCTTC. It codes for CASSLDAPGPSYNEQFF.

The J gene is TRBJ1-2, the V gene TRBV3-1, with unresolved D. The CDR3 spans 14 residues. The germline gives CDR1 LGHDT, CDR2 YNNKEL (reference sequence). V was shortened by 4 bases and J by 4 bases, with 13 bases between the two germline ends. The CDR3 is CASSPWTAGYGYTF. CDR3 in DNA: TGTGCCAGCAGCCCATGGACCGCTGGCTATGGCTACACCTTC.

In this sample, this clonotype turned up a few times. This chain connects TRBV4-3 to TRBJ2-2; D tentatively fits TRBD1 or TRBD2 (5 bases each). Germline V gene sequence: CDR1 LGHNA, CDR2 YSLEER. V was trimmed by 8 bases and J by 4 bases, leaving 17 bases between them. CDR3 size: 15 residues. The CDR3 spells CASGPGPPVTGELFF. CDR3 in DNA: TGCGCCAGCGGTCCGGGACCCCCGGTCACCGGGGAGCTGTTTTTT.

This clonotype was seen many times. This chain connects TRBV10-3 to TRBJ2-7; no clear D. This CDR3 comprises 12 residues. The germline V and J ends were trimmed by 3 bases and 5 bases, with 8 bases remaining between them. Germline CDR1 and CDR2: ENHRY and SYGVKD. The CDR3 region has the DNA TGTGCCATCAGTGACCCGAACAACGAGCAGTACTTC. Translated, it gives CAISDPNNEQYF.

This clonotype was counted at least ten times. In DNA, the CDR3 is TGTGCCAGCAGTTATCAGAGCGGGGCCTTCTACGAGCAGTACTTC. The encoded protein is CASSYQSGAFYEQYF. The rearrangement links TRBV28 to TRBJ2-7; 7 nucleotides align to TRBD2. V was clipped by 4 bases and J by 3 bases; unmatched bases: 9. CDR3 size: 15 residues. Germline V lookup: CDR1 MDHEN, CDR2 SYDVKM.

In this sample, this clonotype turned up many times. V and J are TRBV7-2 and TRBJ2-7; tentatively, D is TRBD2 (6 bases). The CDR3 is made up of 14 amino acids. V lost 3 bases, J lost 5 bases, and 14 bases lay in between. In germline, CDR1 is SGHTA, CDR2 FQGNSA. The CDR3 region is CASSFDLLADEQYF. CDR3 coding DNA: TGTGCCAGCAGCTTCGACCTACTAGCAGACGAGCAGTACTTC. Together with reference TRBV7-2 and TRBJ2-7, the CDR3 gives the full variable domain: GAGVSQSPSNKVTEKGKDVELRCDPISGHTALYWYRQSLGQGLEFLIYFQGNSAPDKSGLPSDRFSAERTGGSVSTLTIQRTQQEDSAVYLCASSFDLLADEQYFGPGTRLTVT.

This clonotype appeared many times. The chain couples TRBV29-1 to TRBJ2-5, with unresolved D. Germline lookup yields CDR1 SQVTM and CDR2 ANQGSEA. The germline V and J ends were trimmed by 7 bases and 1 base, with 7 bases remaining between them. This CDR3 is 11 amino acids long. The CDR3 protein is CSGSLQETQYF. CDR3 DNA: TGCAGCGGGTCCCTCCAAGAGACCCAGTACTTC.

This chain joins TRBV6-4 and TRBJ2-3; TRBD2 matches 8 bases. Germline CDR1 reads MRHNA; CDR2 reads SNTAGT. CDR3 length: 16 residues. With 1 base clipped from V and 8 bases from J, the junction kept 11 bases outside the gene matches. The DNA for the CDR3 is TGTGCCAGCAGTGACTGGGGGCTGGCGGGAGGAAGTACGCAGTATTTT. It translates to CASSDWGLAGGSTQYF.

This clonotype came up many times. The chain has TRBV28 and TRBJ1-2; the match to TRBD1 covers 9 bases. Unmatched junction bases numbered 5, after V lost 4 bases and J lost 5 bases. Germline V gives CDR1 MDHEN, CDR2 SYDVKM. The CDR3 loop spans 14 amino acids. The CDR3 DNA reads as TGTGCCAGCAGTTCGGGACAGGGAGGATATGGCTACACCTTC. It encodes CASSSGQGGYGYTF.